Each of the 7 T cell receptor beta chains below was sequenced from the same sample in a study of cytomegalovirus exposure and HLA in healthy donors. PCR amplification relied on 60 Vbeta primers (plus 13 Jbeta primers). Method: immunoSEQ multiplex PCR; TCRdb's copy keeps in-frame clones and lacks some. The data contain approximately 190,000 clones, 65% to 85% of them singletons. The sample taken for sequencing was PBMCs. The receptors were sampled from a man aged 45 to 65 in good health and CMV-seronegative.

The chain joins TRBV11-2 to TRBJ2-1; TRBD2 is a possible D gene (6 bases). Trimming pared 1 base from V and 2 bases from J, leaving 9 bases between. The CDR3 loop spans 15 amino acids. Germline V lookup: CDR1 SGHAT, CDR2 FQNNGV. CDR3 in DNA: TGTGCCAGCAGCTTAGGGAGGGCCCCCTACAATGAGCAGTTCTTC. Amino acids: CASSLGRAPYNEQFF.

With regard to this clone: One end of the junction varies from germline; a read error may be responsible. The chain couples TRBV13 to TRBJ2-5; 11 bases match TRBD2. CDR1 is PRHDT, CDR2 FYEKMQ, per germline (reference sequence). CDR3 length: 15 amino acids. The CDR3 coding sequence is TGTGCCAGCACCTTAGCGGGGGGGCATCGAGAGACCCAGTACTTC. Encoded protein: CASTLAGGHRETQYF.

The chain carries TRBV5-4 and TRBJ2-6, with 12 bases aligning to TRBD1. The CDR3 is made up of 16 amino acids. Per the germline V gene, CDR1 is SGHNT and CDR2 is YYREEE (reference sequence). With V trimmed by 10 bases and J by 0 bases, 5 bases remained unmatched. CDR3 nucleotide sequence: TGTGCCGCCCGGGACAGGGGGCCCTCTGGGGCCAACGTCCTGACTTTC. This codes for CAARDRGPSGANVLTF.

The chain joins TRBV13 to TRBJ1-6; 7 nucleotides agree with TRBD1. Germline CDR1 and CDR2: PRHDT and FYEKMQ (reference sequence). The CDR3 sequence is 15 residues long. The ends lost 0 bases at V and 10 bases at J; junction bases unmatched: 6. The CDR3 DNA reads TGTGCCAGCAGCTTAGGGACAGGGTTATCATCACCCCTCCACTTT. It yields the protein CASSLGTGLSSPLHF.

V and J are TRBV10-1 and TRBJ2-6; D may be TRBD1 (5 bases). CDR3 length: 15 amino acids. Trimming shortened V by 5 bases and J by 2 bases, and 10 bases separated the two germline ends. Germline CDR1 is WNHNN and CDR2 is SYGVQD (reference sequence). Here the CDR3 DNA reads TGCGCCAGCAGTTCTTCAGGGACTGGGGCCAACGTCCTGACTTTC. Translation gives CASSSSGTGANVLTF.

The chain links TRBV19 to TRBJ1-2; D uncertain. V dropped 5 bases and J dropped 4 bases, with 11 bases sitting between them. Germline loops: CDR1 LNHDA, CDR2 SQIVND (reference sequence). The CDR3 spans 13 residues. The CDR3 DNA is TGTGCCAGTAGTGTGACACCCCCCTATGGCTACACCTTC. The encoded protein is CASSVTPPYGYTF. Filled out from reference TRBV19 and TRBJ1-2, the complete variable domain reads DGGITQSPKYLFRKEGQNVTLSCEQNLNHDAMYWYRQDPGQGLRLIYYSQIVNDFQKGDIAEGYSVSREKKESFPLTVTSAQKNPTAFYLCASSVTPPYGYTFGSGTRLTVV.

The V and J genes are TRBV29-1 and TRBJ1-1; tentatively, D is TRBD1 (6 bases). The CDR3 sequence is 14 residues long. Germline V gene sequence: CDR1 SQVTM, CDR2 ANQGSEA. Trimming left V 7 bases short and J 0 bases short, with 15 bases between. The CDR3 nucleotides are TGCAGCGCCCGGACAGATTCCATGAACACTGAAGCTTTCTTT. Its protein is CSARTDSMNTEAFF.